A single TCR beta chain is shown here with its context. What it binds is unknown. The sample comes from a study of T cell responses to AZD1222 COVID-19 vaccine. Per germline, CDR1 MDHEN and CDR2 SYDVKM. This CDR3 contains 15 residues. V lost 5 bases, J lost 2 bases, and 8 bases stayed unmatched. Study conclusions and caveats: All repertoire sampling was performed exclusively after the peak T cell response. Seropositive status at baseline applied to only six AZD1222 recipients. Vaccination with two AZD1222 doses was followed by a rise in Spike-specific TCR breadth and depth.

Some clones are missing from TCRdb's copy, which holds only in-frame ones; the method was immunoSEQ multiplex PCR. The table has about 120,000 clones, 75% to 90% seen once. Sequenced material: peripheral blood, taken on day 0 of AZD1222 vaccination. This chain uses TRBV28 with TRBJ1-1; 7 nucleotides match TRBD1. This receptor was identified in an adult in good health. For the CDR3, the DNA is TGTGCCAGCAGTGAACATGGGACAGCAAACACTGAAGCTTTCTTT. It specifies CASSEHGTANTEAFF.